Shown below are 24 T cell receptor beta chains from a single sample sequenced in a study of Ad26.COV2.S vaccination and SARS-CoV-2 variants. Treatment described: roughly 19 received Ad26.COV2.S at low or high dose, single or two shots; several received placebo; per-sample allocation not given. Specimens were obtained on day 63 following the first vaccine or placebo injection. Libraries were prepared by immunoSEQ multiplex PCR; TCRdb keeps only in-frame clonotypes and omits some of them. The table has 430,000 or so clones, roughly 89% seen once; the top ten hold approximately 2.5%. Here the sequenced sample was peripheral blood, taken in a trial of Ad26.COV2.S vaccine versus placebo. The receptors here all came from a person between 18 and 65 years old who received the Ad26.COV2.S COVID-19 vaccine or a placebo.

The V call is TRBV9, the J call TRBJ2-2, with 7 bases lining up with TRBD1. V shed 5 bases and J 1 base; nucleotides not matched to a gene: 2. The length of the CDR3 is 14 residues. Germline values: CDR1 SGDLS, CDR2 YYNGEE. CDR3 sequence: CASRQGVNTGELFF. In DNA, the CDR3 is TGTGCCAGCAGGCAGGGGGTGAACACCGGGGAGCTGTTTTTT.

The CDR3 protein is CASSLGGPQAYNEQFF. As DNA, the CDR3 is TGTGCCAGCAGCTTAGGCGGACCCCAAGCGTACAATGAGCAGTTCTTC. The V call is TRBV11-3, the J call TRBJ2-1; no clear D. The CDR3 sequence is 16 residues long. Germline CDR1 SGHNT, CDR2 YENEEA. Trimming cost V 1 base and J 4 bases, with 14 bases left between them.

This chain connects TRBV12-3 or TRBV12-4 to TRBJ1-2; TRBD1 aligns across 9 bases. This CDR3 is 13 amino acids long. V lost 8 bases to trimming and J lost 8 bases; unmatched junction nucleotides: 9. CDR3 in DNA: TGTGCCAGCCTAGAGACAGGGGGGAAAGGCTACACCTTC. It yields the protein CASLETGGKGYTF.

The J gene is TRBJ1-1, the V gene TRBV5-1, with 9 bases matching TRBD1. The CDR3 runs to 16 residues. Germline assignment: CDR1 SGHRS and CDR2 YFSETQ. V shed 4 bases, J shed 0 bases, and the junction held 7 bases outside the gene matches. In DNA, the CDR3 is TGCGCCAGCAGCCTCTCGGGACAGGGATTGAACACTGAAGCTTTCTTT. Translation: CASSLSGQGLNTEAFF.

This sequence joins TRBV4-3 and TRBJ2-3; D possibly uses TRBD1 or TRBD2 (5 bases each). The germline V gene encodes CDR1 LGHNA and CDR2 YSLEER. Trimming cost V 1 base and J 1 base, with 12 bases left between them. The CDR3 runs 16 residues. The DNA for the CDR3 is TGCGCCAGCAGCCAAGGAGGGGATGGGGGCACAGATACGCAGTATTTT. Protein product: CASSQGGDGGTDTQYF.

The chain combines TRBV4-3 with TRBJ2-1; possibly TRBD2 for D (6 bases). The germline gives CDR1 LGHNA, CDR2 YSLEER. CDR3 length equals 13 residues. V was shortened by 5 bases and J by 8 bases, with 13 bases between the two germline ends. CDR3 bases: TGCGCCAGCAGCTCCCTAGCGAGGGATGAGCAGTTCTTC. As protein: CASSSLARDEQFF.

V gene TRBV7-9 combines with J gene TRBJ2-1, with D possibly being TRBD2 (5 bases). The V end was cut by 1 base, the J end by 4 bases, with 11 bases between. Germline CDR1 SEHNR, CDR2 FQNEAQ (reference sequence). This CDR3 is built from 15 residues. CDR3: CASSLGGSGYNEQFF. In DNA, the CDR3 is TGTGCCAGCAGCTTAGGAGGGAGCGGTTACAATGAGCAGTTCTTC.

V and J are TRBV28 and TRBJ1-5, with D maybe TRBD1 (5 bases). Trimming left V 3 bases short and J 4 bases short, with 16 bases between. Per germline, CDR1 MDHEN and CDR2 SYDVKM. The CDR3 is 16 residues long. The DNA of the CDR3 is TGTGCCAGCAGTTTGATGGGGGACGGATTGAATCAGCCCCAGCATTTT. Translated: CASSLMGDGLNQPQHF.

A single count supports this clone. V and J are TRBV13 and TRBJ1-1, with unresolved D. The germline V gene encodes CDR1 PRHDT and CDR2 FYEKMQ (reference sequence). The V and J ends lost 0 bases and 2 bases respectively, with 7 bases between them. CDR3 length: 14 residues. The CDR3 reads CASSLGAANTEAFF. CDR3 sequence (DNA): TGTGCCAGCAGCTTAGGGGCAGCTAACACTGAAGCTTTCTTT.

V usage is TRBV6-5 and J usage is TRBJ1-5; D gene ambiguous. The CDR3 is 15 residues long. The germline V gene encodes CDR1 MNHEY and CDR2 SVGAGI. With 6 bases removed from V and 0 bases from J, the gap between germline ends came to 12 bases. The CDR3 DNA sequence: TGTGCCAGCAGCGACACCCCATATAGCAATCAGCCCCAGCATTTT. Translating it yields CASSDTPYSNQPQHF.

The rearrangement joins TRBV6-1 to TRBJ2-3; no clear D. V lost 1 base and J lost 2, with 10 bases in between. This CDR3 spans 15 amino acids. Germline V gives CDR1 MNHNS, CDR2 SASEGT. CDR3 amino acids: CASSEGGGDTDTQYF. The CDR3 nucleotides read TGTGCCAGCAGTGAAGGCGGTGGCGACACAGATACGCAGTATTTT.

The genes are TRBV27 and TRBJ1-1; D is undetermined. In germline, CDR1 is MNHEY, CDR2 SMNVEV (reference sequence). The V end was cut by 7 bases, the J end by 2 bases, with 11 bases between. This CDR3 region has 13 residues. The CDR3 spells CASKFRGNTEAFF. CDR3 nucleotides: TGTGCCAGCAAATTTCGGGGAAACACTGAAGCTTTCTTT.

This chain links TRBV6-2 or TRBV6-3 with TRBJ1-5; no clear D gene. Germline V lookup: CDR1 MNHEY, CDR2 SVGEGT. V lost 2 bases and J lost 0, with 20 bases in between. There are 19 residues in the CDR3. The CDR3: CASSYPITAKAYSNQPQHF. The CDR3 bases are TGTGCCAGCAGTTACCCCATAACCGCCAAGGCGTATAGCAATCAGCCCCAGCATTTT.

The V gene is TRBV24-1, the J gene TRBJ2-1; TRBD2 aligns across 7 bases. From germline, CDR1 is KGHDR and CDR2 SFDVKD. CDR3 size: 15 residues. Trimming took 5 bases from V and 0 from J; bases not matched to a gene: 3. The CDR3 DNA reads TGTGCCACCAGTGGGGGGAGGGCCTCCTACAATGAGCAGTTCTTC. Translation gives CATSGGRASYNEQFF.

This chain connects TRBV24-1 to TRBJ2-2; no clear D. V gave up 4 bases and J gave up 4 bases, with 15 bases separating them. This CDR3 contains 16 residues. Germline CDR1 and CDR2: KGHDR and SFDVKD. CDR3 protein: CATSERDPRGTGELFF. In DNA, the CDR3 is TGTGCCACCAGTGAACGAGACCCCCGAGGCACCGGGGAGCTGTTTTTT.

The gene calls are TRBV5-1 and TRBJ2-1, with 7 nucleotides matching TRBD2. J gave up 2 bases and V 0 bases, and 2 bases lay outside the gene matches. The germline V gene has CDR1 SGHRS and CDR2 YFSETQ. The CDR3 consists of 15 residues. CDR3 sequence reads: CASSLGDYPYNEQFF. DNA of the CDR3: TGCGCCAGCAGCTTGGGGGACTACCCCTACAATGAGCAGTTCTTC.

The rearrangement joins TRBV19 to TRBJ1-3, with no clear D. The V end lost 6 bases, the J end lost 0 bases, and 9 bases lay between the germline ends. This CDR3 has 14 residues. Germline-derived CDR1 and CDR2 are LNHDA and SQIVND (reference sequence). The DNA of the CDR3 is TGTGCCAGTAGGCAGCCAGGCTCTGGAAACACCATATATTTT. Its translation: CASRQPGSGNTIYF.

The rearrangement links TRBV5-4 to TRBJ2-5; D is perhaps TRBD1 or TRBD2 (5 bases each). Germline CDR1 SGHNT, CDR2 YYREEE (reference sequence). V gave up 0 bases and J gave up 5 bases, with 11 bases separating them. The CDR3 runs 14 residues. CDR3 amino acids: CASSLGPEGETQYF. CDR3 coding DNA: TGTGCCAGCAGCTTGGGGCCAGAGGGGGAGACCCAGTACTTC. The whole variable domain, remainder taken from reference TRBV5-4 and TRBJ2-5, is ETGVTQSPTHLIKTRGQQVTLRCSSQSGHNTVSWYQQALGQGPQFIFQYYREEENGRGNFPPRFSGLQFPNYSSELNVNALELDDSALYLCASSLGPEGETQYFGPGTRLLVL.

The gene calls are TRBV24-1 and TRBJ2-2; D is possibly TRBD1 (7 bases). Between the trimmed V and J ends, which lost 9 bases and 0 bases, there was a span of 10 bases. CDR3 size: 14 residues. Germline CDR1 and CDR2: KGHDR and SFDVKD. The CDR3 loop is CATAGQPNTGELFF. The CDR3 bases are TGTGCCACCGCGGGACAGCCGAACACCGGGGAGCTGTTTTTT.

This sequence joins TRBV19 and TRBJ2-5, with a weak D call TRBD2 (7 bases). CDR3 length: 15 amino acids. CDR1 and CDR2 from the germline V gene are LNHDA and SQIVND (reference sequence). Between the trimmed V and J ends, which lost 6 bases and 1 base, there was a span of 15 bases. CDR3 nucleotide sequence: TGTGCCAGTAGGCCTCGGGGGGCCCCCCAAGAGACCCAGTACTTC. This codes for CASRPRGAPQETQYF.

This chain links TRBV20-1 with TRBJ2-7; a weak D match, TRBD2 (7 bases). Germline V gene lookup returns CDR1 DFQATT and CDR2 SNEGSKA (reference sequence). The CDR3 has 18 residues. The V end lost 3 bases, the J end lost 3 bases, and 27 bases lay between the germline ends. The CDR3 coding sequence is TGCAGTGCTAGTGGAGCACAGGGAGGGAGGACTTCAGGCTACGAGCAGTACTTC. This translates into CSASGAQGGRTSGYEQYF.

The chain is built from TRBV6-5 and TRBJ1-1; no clear D. The V gene lost 8 bases and the J gene lost 1 base, with 8 bases spanning the gap. The CDR3 sequence is 12 residues long. Germline V CDR1 and CDR2: MNHEY, SVGAGI. The CDR3, as DNA: TGTGCCAGCGCGACGGCGAACACTGAAGCTTTCTTT. Encoded protein: CASATANTEAFF.

The CDR3 region has the DNA TGTGCCAGCAGCTTAGGTATCTCTAACTATGGCTACACCTTC. This translates into CASSLGISNYGYTF. The rearrangement joins TRBV7-6 to TRBJ1-2; no definite D call. CDR3 length: 14 residues. CDR1 is SGHVS, CDR2 FNYEAQ, per germline. Trimming cost V 1 base and J 0 bases, with 6 bases left between them. The full variable domain, with the rest looked up from reference TRBV7-6 and TRBJ1-2, is GAGVSQSPRYKVTKRGQDVALRCDPISGHVSLYWYRQALGQGPEFLTYFNYEAQQDKSGLPNDRFSAERPEGSISTLTIQRTEQRDSAMYRCASSLGISNYGYTFGSGTRLTVV.

This clone was counted many times. The chain has TRBV5-4 and TRBJ1-2; D is possibly TRBD1 (5 bases). Trimming took 4 bases from V and 9 from J, leaving 19 bases between them. The CDR3 covers 14 residues. Germline V CDR1 and CDR2: SGHNT, YYREEE (reference sequence). CDR3 loop: CASSPSGTVTSYTF. In DNA, the CDR3 is TGTGCCAGCAGCCCTTCCGGGACTGTGACAAGCTACACCTTC.